This T cell receptor beta chain was sequenced in a study of blood T cell repertoires in COVID-19. Across the study: The analysed material was cDNA or gDNA that came from T cells, B-cell-depleted T cells, or PBMCs.

Participant reports of clinical history set cohort assignment. Authors' analysis steps: How many nucleated cells were present was estimated from reference gene primer amplification. Sequencing used immunoSEQ multiplex PCR; TCRdb keeps in-frame clones, though not all of them. The V and J calls and clone size were taken over from that table, and D and trimming were inferred from the DNA. This sample has roughly 280,000 clones; around nine tenths occur once, and the top ten carry approximately 1.8%. This sequence originates from a woman in her fifties or sixties who had recovered from COVID-19. Sequenced sample: PBMCs or T cells enriched from blood (not recorded which).

Written as DNA, the CDR3 is TGTGCCAGCAGTTGGGACAGCCAATACAATGAGCAGTTCTTC. Translating it yields CASSWDSQYNEQFF. The rearrangement links TRBV2 to TRBJ2-1; 7 bases fit TRBD1. Per the germline V gene, CDR1 is SNHLY and CDR2 is FYNNEI. Losses at the gene ends were 5 bases for V and 4 bases for J; bases not matched to a gene: 5. The CDR3 has 14 amino acids.